This entry lists 20 T cell receptor beta chains sequenced from one sample in a study of blood T cell repertoires in COVID-19. Produced via immunoSEQ multiplex PCR; TCRdb's table is partial and in-frame only. The sample consists of over 95,000 clones, more than 80% of them appearing once. Sequencing was carried out using peripheral blood. These receptors came from a human donor in a cohort sampled during active COVID-19.

Notes on this clone: Different DNA sequences within this sample yield the same CDR3. The chain is built from TRBV7-3 and TRBJ1-2; possible D gene TRBD1, 5 bases. CDR3 size: 13 residues. The V end was cut by 2 bases, the J end by 6 bases, with 10 bases between. Germline CDR1 reads SGHTA; CDR2 reads FQGTGA. CDR3: CASSLSGRDGYTF. CDR3 nucleotides: TGTGCCAGCAGCTTATCAGGGAGGGATGGCTACACCTTC. The whole variable domain, remainder taken from reference TRBV7-3 and TRBJ1-2, is GAGVSQTPSNKVTEKGKYVELRCDPISGHTALYWYRQSLGQGPEFLIYFQGTGAADDSGLPNDRFFAVRPEGSVSTLKIQRTERGDSAVYLCASSLSGRDGYTFGSGTRLTVV.

The chain couples TRBV2 to TRBJ2-2; TRBD1 agrees at 8 bases. V was clipped by 5 bases and J by 5 bases; unmatched bases: 7. This CDR3 has 15 residues. CDR1 and CDR2 from the germline V gene are SNHLY and FYNNEI. The CDR3 here is CASSRTGMGTGELFF. The CDR3 region has the DNA TGTGCCAGCAGTCGGACAGGGATGGGAACCGGGGAGCTGTTTTTT.

V gene TRBV7-9 combines with J gene TRBJ2-1; 8 bases map to TRBD2. Trimming took 1 base from V and 5 from J; bases not matched to a gene: 4. The germline V gene has CDR1 SEHNR and CDR2 FQNEAQ (reference sequence). The CDR3 has 15 residues. The chain's CDR3 is CASSLGTGGDNEQFF. As DNA, the CDR3 is TGTGCCAGCAGCTTAGGAACGGGGGGGGACAATGAGCAGTTCTTC.

This chain uses TRBV25-1 with TRBJ1-2; 9 bases align to TRBD1. The CDR3 consists of 15 residues. The germline gives CDR1 MGHDK, CDR2 SYGVNS. J gave up 6 bases and V 3 bases, and 8 bases lay outside the gene matches. CDR3 protein: CASSDPWTGENGYTF. In DNA, the CDR3 is TGTGCCAGCAGTGACCCCTGGACAGGGGAGAATGGCTACACCTTC.

This chain uses TRBV19 with TRBJ2-1; 14 nucleotides match TRBD2. Trimming at V came to 4 bases and at J to 9 bases, leaving 8 bases not matched to a gene. Germline CDR1 LNHDA, CDR2 SQIVND (reference sequence). The CDR3 runs 16 residues. CDR3 sequence (DNA): TGTGCCAGTAGTAAACCGGGACTAGCGGGAGCTGGTGAGCAGTTCTTC. Its translation is CASSKPGLAGAGEQFF. The full variable domain, in which reference TRBV19 and TRBJ2-1 provide the parts outside the CDR3, is DGGITQSPKYLFRKEGQNVTLSCEQNLNHDAMYWYRQDPGQGLRLIYYSQIVNDFQKGDIAEGYSVSREKKESFPLTVTSAQKNPTAFYLCASSKPGLAGAGEQFFGPGTRLTVL.

This clone was observed a handful of times. The V gene is TRBV6-5, the J gene TRBJ1-2; TRBD1 might be the D (6 bases). The CDR3 spans 15 residues. Germline V gives CDR1 MNHEY, CDR2 SVGAGI. V was shortened by 11 bases and J by 5 bases, with 24 bases between the two germline ends. CDR3 nucleotide sequence: TGTGCCGGTACCCATTCCGGGACACCAGTTTATGGCTACACCTTC. Translating gives CAGTHSGTPVYGYTF.

The chain joins TRBV3-1 (or the pseudogene TRBV3-2) to TRBJ2-7; the D gene is possibly TRBD1 (6 bases). Per the germline V gene, CDR1 is LGHDT and CDR2 is YNNKEL (reference sequence). CDR3 length: 14 residues. The V gene lost 4 bases and the J gene lost 7 bases, with 17 bases spanning the gap. CDR3 protein: CASSRRTDPLEQYF. CDR3 coding DNA: TGTGCCAGCAGCCGACGGACAGACCCCTTGGAGCAGTACTTC.

The rearrangement links TRBV7-3 to TRBJ2-3; D gene ambiguous. The CDR3 length is 17 residues. Germline V lookup: CDR1 SGHTA, CDR2 FQGTGA. With 1 base removed from V and 3 bases from J, the gap between germline ends came to 17 bases. The CDR3 coding sequence is TGTGCCAGCAGCTTAAGAGGTCAGCCGGGTAGGACAGATACGCAGTATTTT. This translates into CASSLRGQPGRTDTQYF.

The chain carries TRBV5-8 and TRBJ1-5; possible D gene TRBD1, 5 bases. Germline CDR1 reads SGHTS; CDR2 reads YDEGEE. The CDR3 length is 17 residues. The germline V and J ends were trimmed by 1 base and 4 bases, with 18 bases remaining between them. The CDR3 bases are TGTGCCAGCAGCTTGCTAGGGGTGCTGCTTGGTAATCAGCCCCAGCATTTT. This sequence encodes CASSLLGVLLGNQPQHF.

The rearrangement uses TRBV7-2 and TRBJ1-2, with 9 bases lining up with TRBD1. The junction had 4 bases not matched to a gene; V was cut back by 4 bases and J by 7 bases. CDR1 SGHTA and CDR2 FQGNSA come from the germline V gene. This CDR3 spans 13 amino acids. This CDR3 is CASSWDRDSGYTF. CDR3 coding DNA: TGTGCCAGCAGCTGGGACAGGGATAGTGGCTACACCTTC.

The CDR3 region is CASSLWATGNAAFF. The CDR3, as DNA: TGTGCCAGCAGCTTGTGGGCAACAGGGAACGCAGCTTTCTTT. The rearrangement links TRBV5-6 to TRBJ1-1; TRBD1 is a possible D gene (6 bases). CDR3 size: 14 residues. Trimming shortened V by 1 base and J by 10 bases, and 17 bases separated the two germline ends. CDR1 and CDR2 from the germline V gene are SGHDT and YYEEEE.

The gene calls are TRBV6-5 and TRBJ2-2; 8 bases are a match to TRBD2. The CDR3 is 15 residues long. The V and J ends lost 4 bases and 4 bases, in that order; junction bases with no gene match: 5. From germline, CDR1 is MNHEY and CDR2 SVGAGI. The CDR3 DNA reads as TGTGCCAGCAGTTCAGCGGGGGTTAGCACCGGGGAGCTGTTTTTT. It translates to CASSSAGVSTGELFF.

This clone showed up just a few times. The chain recombines TRBV9 with TRBJ2-5; D unclear. The germline gives CDR1 SGDLS, CDR2 YYNGEE. This CDR3 comprises 14 residues. The V and J ends lost 0 bases and 1 base respectively, with 7 bases between them. Here the CDR3 reads CASSVGARQETQYF. The DNA of the CDR3 is TGTGCCAGCAGCGTAGGCGCTCGCCAAGAGACCCAGTACTTC. Using reference TRBV9 and TRBJ2-5 for the parts outside the CDR3, the full variable domain is DSGVTQTPKHLITATGQRVTLRCSPRSGDLSVYWYQQSLDQGLQFLIQYYNGEERAKGNILERFSAQQFPDLHSELNLSSLELGDSALYFCASSVGARQETQYFGPGTRLLVL.

This chain uses TRBV28 with TRBJ1-5, with 9 nucleotides matching TRBD1. Trimming cost V 3 bases and J 1 base; bases outside gene matches: 1. CDR3 size: 15 residues. Germline lookup yields CDR1 MDHEN and CDR2 SYDVKM. The CDR3 nucleotides read TGTGCCAGCAGTTTCGGGACAGGGAGCAATCAGCCCCAGCATTTT. Translated: CASSFGTGSNQPQHF. The variable domain in full, with the rest retrieved from reference TRBV28 and TRBJ1-5, is DVKVTQSSRYLVKRTGEKVFLECVQDMDHENMFWYRQDPGLGLRLIYFSYDVKMKEKGDIPEGYSVSREKKERFSLILESASTNQTSMYLCASSFGTGSNQPQHFGDGTRLSIL.

V and J are TRBV23-1 and TRBJ2-3, with a possible D match to TRBD1 (7 bases). TRBV23-1 qualifies as an ORF whose function is uncertain. This CDR3 has 16 amino acids. Trimming shortened V by 4 bases and J by 2 bases, and 16 bases separated the two germline ends. The CDR3 is CASSRGTVLPTDTQYF. CDR3 sequence (DNA): TGCGCCAGCAGTCGCGGGACAGTCCTTCCCACAGATACGCAGTATTTT.

V is TRBV5-1 and J is TRBJ1-2; the D is unclear. Trimming stripped 3 bases from V and 8 bases from J, with 17 bases between. The CDR3 contains 14 residues. From germline, CDR1 is SGHRS and CDR2 YFSETQ. Here the CDR3 reads CASSSPGKTEGYTF. The CDR3 bases are TGCGCCAGCAGCTCCCCCGGGAAAACGGAAGGCTACACCTTC.

In this sample, this clone turned up once. This rearrangement joins TRBV15 to TRBJ2-6; no definite D call. The germline CDR1 and CDR2 sequences are LNHNV and YYDKDF (reference sequence). Trimming cost V 1 base and J 2 bases, with 6 bases left between them. The CDR3 runs to 15 residues. The DNA for the CDR3 is TGTGCCACCAGCAGAGGTAGTCCTGGGGCCAACGTCCTGACTTTC. Protein: CATSRGSPGANVLTF.

This clone showed up just once. This chain uses TRBV7-2 with TRBJ2-1; TRBD2 agrees at 7 bases. Germline lookup yields CDR1 SGHTA and CDR2 FQGNSA. This CDR3 is built from 15 residues. The V and J ends lost 5 bases and 9 bases, in that order; junction bases with no gene match: 13. The CDR3: CASSPRPNREVEQFF. In DNA, the CDR3 is TGTGCCAGCAGCCCCCGACCCAACCGGGAGGTTGAGCAGTTCTTC.

The rearrangement links TRBV4-3 to TRBJ2-7; tentatively, D is TRBD1 (5 bases). The CDR3 contains 17 residues. V was shortened by 0 bases and J by 3 bases, with 18 bases between the two germline ends. Germline V CDR1 and CDR2: LGHNA, YSLEER. The CDR3 loop is CASSQDRVTGGHYEQYF. As DNA, the CDR3 is TGCGCCAGCAGCCAAGATCGGGTAACAGGCGGCCACTACGAGCAGTACTTC.

The chain employs TRBV24-1 and TRBJ1-2; D is possibly TRBD1 (5 bases). The CDR3 spans 11 residues. The V gene's germline CDR1 is KGHDR and CDR2 SFDVKD. V was trimmed by 6 bases and J by 8 bases, leaving 9 bases between them. CDR3 region: CATSSGAGYTF. CDR3 coding DNA: TGTGCCACCAGTTCTGGGGCGGGCTACACCTTC.